One and the same sample provided the 26 T cell receptor beta chains below, sequenced in a study of blood T cell repertoires in COVID-19. Sequenced by immunoSEQ multiplex PCR; TCRdb stores in-frame clones only, minus some. The sample comprises around 260,000 clones, 90% to 95% of which are singletons, and 2.2% rests with the top ten. Sequenced sample: peripheral blood. Source of these receptors: a woman aged 25 to 39 with COVID-19, enrolled during active disease.

The V and J genes are TRBV7-2 and TRBJ2-3; D might be TRBD1 (5 bases). Deletions cut 2 bases from V and 4 bases from J, with 16 bases between. CDR3 length: 16 residues. Germline CDR1 is SGHTA and CDR2 is FQGNSA. CDR3 nucleotide sequence: TGTGCCAGCAGCTTAAAGGGGTCAACACCACCAGATACGCAGTATTTT. Translated: CASSLKGSTPPDTQYF.

V gene TRBV5-1 combines with J gene TRBJ1-3, with 7 positions matching TRBD1. The CDR3 length is 16 residues. Trimming removed 4 bases from V and 1 base from J; junction bases left unmatched: 8. Germline CDR1 and CDR2: SGHRS and YFSETQ. CDR3 DNA: TGCGCCAGCAGCCCGGGACAGCGGATTTCTGGAAACACCATATATTTT. It specifies CASSPGQRISGNTIYF.

This clone was seen a few times. Other DNA sequences in this sample translate to the same CDR3. The chain uses TRBV9 and TRBJ2-5, with D possibly TRBD2 on 6 matching bases. V lost 0 bases and J 3 bases, leaving 12 bases between the germline ends. The germline gives CDR1 SGDLS, CDR2 YYNGEE. The CDR3 is 15 residues long. CDR3 nucleotide sequence: TGTGCCAGCAGCGTAGCCCCGGGACTGGAAGAGACCCAGTACTTC. As protein: CASSVAPGLEETQYF.

V and J are TRBV19 and TRBJ1-5; tentative D call: TRBD1 (5 bases). V was cut by 3 bases and J by 4 bases, with 10 bases left in between. This CDR3 has 14 amino acids. The germline CDR1 and CDR2 sequences are LNHDA and SQIVND (reference sequence). CDR3 bases: TGTGCCAGTAGTATGTCTGGACATAATCAGCCCCAGCATTTT. This translates into CASSMSGHNQPQHF.

The V and J genes are TRBV9 and TRBJ1-2; TRBD1 aligns across 7 bases. J gave up 0 bases and V 3 bases, and 2 bases lay outside the gene matches. CDR3 size: 14 residues. The V gene's germline CDR1 is SGDLS and CDR2 YYNGEE. The CDR3 bases are TGTGCCAGCAGCGAAGGACAGGCTAACTATGGCTACACCTTC. It yields the protein CASSEGQANYGYTF.

The chain is built from TRBV5-1 and TRBJ1-1; TRBD1 agrees at 7 bases. This CDR3 is 14 amino acids long. V lost 2 bases and J lost 4; bases outside the gene matches: 5. Germline loops: CDR1 SGHRS, CDR2 YFSETQ. The CDR3 is CASSFEGAATEAFF. CDR3 sequence (DNA): TGCGCCAGCAGCTTTGAGGGGGCGGCCACTGAAGCTTTCTTT. Filled out from reference TRBV5-1 and TRBJ1-1, the complete variable domain reads KAGVTQTPRYLIKTRGQQVTLSCSPISGHRSVSWYQQTPGQGLQFLFEYFSETQRNKGNFPGRFSGRQFSNSRSEMNVSTLELGDSALYLCASSFEGAATEAFFGQGTRLTVV.

This chain joins TRBV18 and TRBJ2-3, with TRBD2 identical over 11 bases. V was pared by 2 bases and J by 0 bases, with 4 bases of the junction left unmatched. The CDR3 runs 17 residues. Germline V CDR1 and CDR2: KGHSH, LQKENI. Written as DNA, the CDR3 is TGTGCCAGCTCACCAAGGACTAGCGGGCAGAGCACAGATACGCAGTATTTT. Translation gives CASSPRTSGQSTDTQYF. The entire variable domain, with the rest obtained from reference TRBV18 and TRBJ2-3, is as follows: NAGVMQNPRHLVRRRGQEARLRCSPMKGHSHVYWYRQLPEEGLKFMVYLQKENIIDESGMPKERFSAEFPKEGPSILRIQQVVRGDSAAYFCASSPRTSGQSTDTQYFGPGTRLTVL.

The chain employs TRBV28 and TRBJ1-6; D may be TRBD1 (5 bases). This CDR3 comprises 14 residues. The V gene lost 3 bases and the J gene lost 8 bases, with 11 bases spanning the gap. Per the germline V gene, CDR1 is MDHEN and CDR2 is SYDVKM. The CDR3 DNA reads as TGTGCCAGCAGTTTGGTGGGGGGTTATTCACCCCTCCACTTT. Protein sequence: CASSLVGGYSPLHF.

The chain uses TRBV3-1 (or the pseudogene TRBV3-2) and TRBJ1-4; the D is unclear. Germline values: CDR1 LGHDT, CDR2 YNNKEL (reference sequence). The V end was cut by 1 base, the J end by 1 base, with 13 bases between. The CDR3 sequence is 17 residues long. CDR3 in DNA: TGTGCCAGCAGCCAAGTATACGCCCCAGGAACTAATGAAAAACTGTTTTTT. This translates into CASSQVYAPGTNEKLFF.

V usage is TRBV9 and J usage is TRBJ1-6; D unresolved. Per the germline V gene, CDR1 is SGDLS and CDR2 is YYNGEE. The ends were cut back, 0 bases at V and 3 bases at J, with 4 bases in the middle. This CDR3 has 14 amino acids. In DNA form, the CDR3 reads TGTGCCAGCAGCGTAGACAGCTATAATTCACCCCTCCACTTT. It specifies CASSVDSYNSPLHF.

The CDR3 spells CASSPGRTGAYEQYF. CDR3 nucleotides: TGTGCCAGCAGCCCGGGTAGGACAGGGGCATACGAGCAGTACTTC. J is TRBJ2-7 and V is TRBV5-4, with 9 bases lining up with TRBD1. This CDR3 spans 15 amino acids. Trimming cost V 4 bases and J 4 bases; bases outside gene matches: 9. In germline, CDR1 is SGHNT, CDR2 YYREEE (reference sequence).

The chain joins TRBV28 to TRBJ1-6, with D perhaps TRBD1 (6 bases). This CDR3 comprises 14 residues. Germline CDR1 is MDHEN and CDR2 is SYDVKM. Trimming shortened V by 6 bases and J by 10 bases, and 16 bases separated the two germline ends. The CDR3 nucleotides are TGTGCCAGCAGACTTCGACAGGCCACCTCACCCCTCCACTTT. Translating it yields CASRLRQATSPLHF.

The chain employs TRBV19 and TRBJ1-6, with 8 bases aligning to TRBD1. The CDR3 has 12 residues. Germline V gene lookup returns CDR1 LNHDA and CDR2 SQIVND (reference sequence). Trimming cost V 9 bases and J 10 bases; bases outside gene matches: 5. CDR3 region: CASGQGTSPLHF. The CDR3 DNA sequence: TGTGCCAGCGGACAGGGAACCTCACCCCTCCACTTT.

The V gene is TRBV10-3, the J gene TRBJ2-1, with 9 positions matching TRBD1. CDR1 and CDR2 from the germline V gene are ENHRY and SYGVKD. V lost 10 bases and J lost 6; bases outside the gene matches: 7. The CDR3 is made up of 13 amino acids. Here the CDR3 DNA reads TGTGCCACCTCCGGGACAGGGATCAATGAGCAGTTCTTC. Its protein product is CATSGTGINEQFF.

The V gene is TRBV27, the J gene TRBJ1-1, with a weak D call TRBD1 (5 bases). V lost 4 bases and J 1 base, leaving 28 bases between the germline ends. Germline V lookup: CDR1 MNHEY, CDR2 SMNVEV (reference sequence). The CDR3 has 20 residues. The CDR3 nucleotides are TGTGCCAGCAGTTCCGCCAGAAAGGGGCTCCTGAGGAAGGAGAACACTGAAGCTTTCTTT. It is translated as CASSSARKGLLRKENTEAFF.

The J gene is TRBJ1-4, the V gene TRBV28, with TRBD1 matching over 9 bases. V lost 7 bases, J lost 4 bases, and 7 bases stayed unmatched. This CDR3 has 15 residues. Per germline, CDR1 MDHEN and CDR2 SYDVKM. As DNA, the CDR3 is TGTGCCAGCACCCCCCCGGACAGGGGTAATGAAAAACTGTTTTTT. This sequence encodes CASTPPDRGNEKLFF.

In its sample, this clone was seen once. Here the CDR3 DNA reads TGTGCCTGGAGGCCGGGACAGAGAAACACCATATATTTT. It yields the protein CAWRPGQRNTIYF. The J gene is TRBJ1-3, the V gene TRBV30, with 7 bases aligning to TRBD1. V trimming: 3 bases; J trimming: 5 bases; junction bases outside the gene matches: 4. CDR3 length equals 13 residues. From germline, CDR1 is GTSNPN and CDR2 SVGIG (reference sequence).

This rearrangement joins TRBV6-4 to TRBJ2-1, with 8 bases identical to TRBD1. The germline CDR1 and CDR2 sequences are MRHNA and SNTAGT. The CDR3 runs to 15 residues. Losses at the gene ends were 6 bases for V and 5 bases for J; bases not matched to a gene: 9. The CDR3 DNA sequence: TGTGCCAGCAGAAGTAGAGGACAGGGTAACAATGAGCAGTTCTTC. It is translated as CASRSRGQGNNEQFF.

This chain links TRBV13 with TRBJ2-3; 7 nucleotides line up with TRBD2. This CDR3 region has 17 residues. J was trimmed by 2 bases and V by 3 bases; bases with no gene match: 11. CDR1 is PRHDT, CDR2 FYEKMQ, per germline (reference sequence). The CDR3 DNA reads TGTGCCAGCAGCTTTAAGTCTATGAGCGGGAACACAGATACGCAGTATTTT. This sequence encodes CASSFKSMSGNTDTQYF.

On this clone: At one of its ends the junction is not consistent with the germline gene, which may arise from a read error. The V gene is TRBV6-1, the J gene TRBJ2-7; 9 bases match TRBD2. There are 15 residues in the CDR3. Germline V gene data show CDR1 as MNHNS and CDR2 as SASEGT. CDR3 nucleotides: TGTGCCAGCAGTAAAGCGGGAGGAAGCTCCTACGAGCAGTACTTC. Encoded protein: CASSKAGGSSYEQYF.

This chain connects TRBV29-1 to TRBJ1-2, with TRBD1 matching 8 bases. The CDR3 runs to 15 residues. V dropped 2 bases and J dropped 8; count of bases not matched to a gene: 13. Germline V CDR1 and CDR2: SQVTM, ANQGSEA. The CDR3 bases are TGCAGCGTTGAAAGCGGAGTCAGGGGGCGGGAAGGCTACACCTTC. Its translation: CSVESGVRGREGYTF.

This clone showed up just once. J is TRBJ2-5 and V is TRBV28; the D gene is possibly TRBD1 (5 bases). Trimming stripped 4 bases from V and 7 bases from J, with 19 bases between. The CDR3 has 15 residues. Germline V gene lookup returns CDR1 MDHEN and CDR2 SYDVKM. The CDR3 DNA reads TGTGCCAGCAGTTCCCTTGGGGCTGGGGCGAGGACCCAGTACTTC. The encoded protein is CASSSLGAGARTQYF.

The V gene is TRBV6-4, the J gene TRBJ1-5; a weak D match, TRBD1 (6 bases). The CDR3 is 15 residues long. V was cut by 4 bases and J by 4 bases, with 14 bases left in between. Germline loops: CDR1 MRHNA, CDR2 SNTAGT. CDR3: CASSASPGENQPQHF. DNA of the CDR3: TGTGCCAGCAGTGCCTCCCCAGGGGAGAATCAGCCCCAGCATTTT.

This sequence joins TRBV28 and TRBJ1-3; D is perhaps TRBD1 (5 bases). CDR1 is MDHEN, CDR2 SYDVKM, per germline. Trimming stripped 3 bases from V and 4 bases from J, with 10 bases between. The CDR3 totals 14 residues. The CDR3 protein is CASSFSGDGNTIYF. CDR3 nucleotides: TGTGCCAGCAGTTTTTCGGGGGACGGAAACACCATATATTTT.

The table lists this clone with a count of one. The chain recombines TRBV19 with TRBJ1-5; possible D gene TRBD1, 5 bases. CDR1 and CDR2 (germline): LNHDA, SQIVND (reference sequence). CDR3 length equals 15 residues. V was clipped by 8 bases and J by 5 bases, with 19 bases between them. CDR3 sequence reads: CASRFGGDLHQPQHF. The CDR3 DNA is TGTGCCAGTCGATTTGGAGGGGATTTGCATCAGCCCCAGCATTTT.

A single count supports this clone. J is TRBJ2-2 and V is TRBV12-3 or TRBV12-4; D not resolved. The V end lost 6 bases, the J end lost 4 bases, and 3 bases lay between the germline ends. There are 11 residues in the CDR3. The DNA for the CDR3 is TGTGCCAGCAGCAGCACCGGGGAGCTGTTTTTT. Its protein is CASSSTGELFF.